The following is a TCR beta chain sequence with its context. Measured with immunoSEQ multiplex PCR; TCRdb has only the in-frame clones, and not every one. The sample lists approximately 61,000 clones; roughly nine tenths were seen once. These data originate in a study of OX40 agonist ivuxolimab in advanced cancers. The CDR3 runs 14 residues. The V and J ends lost 3 bases and 1 base respectively, with 9 bases between them. Germline V lookup: CDR1 SEHNR, CDR2 FQNEAQ (reference sequence). The specimen comprised CD4+ or CD8+ T cells sorted from blood, sampled in a trial of the OX40 agonist ivuxolimab. The J gene is TRBJ1-1, the V gene TRBV7-9, with D possibly being TRBD1 (5 bases). The TCR comes from an adult with an advanced solid tumor such as melanoma, head and neck, liver or kidney cancer. As DNA, the CDR3 is TGTGCCAGCAGCTTGGGGGAATGGAACACTGAAGCTTTCTTT. This sequence encodes CASSLGEWNTEAFF.